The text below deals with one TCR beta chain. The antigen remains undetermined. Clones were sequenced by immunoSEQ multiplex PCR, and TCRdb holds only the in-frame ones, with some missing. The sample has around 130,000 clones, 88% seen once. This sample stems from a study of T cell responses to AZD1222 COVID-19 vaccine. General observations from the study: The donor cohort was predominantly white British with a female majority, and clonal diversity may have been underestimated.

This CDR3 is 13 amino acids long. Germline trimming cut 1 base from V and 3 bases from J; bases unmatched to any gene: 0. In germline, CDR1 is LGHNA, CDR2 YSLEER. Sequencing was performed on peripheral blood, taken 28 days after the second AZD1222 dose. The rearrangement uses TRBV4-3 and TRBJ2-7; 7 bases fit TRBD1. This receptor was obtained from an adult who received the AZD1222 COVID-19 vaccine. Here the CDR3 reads CASSQGTGYEQYF. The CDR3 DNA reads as TGCGCCAGCAGCCAAGGGACAGGCTACGAGCAGTACTTC.